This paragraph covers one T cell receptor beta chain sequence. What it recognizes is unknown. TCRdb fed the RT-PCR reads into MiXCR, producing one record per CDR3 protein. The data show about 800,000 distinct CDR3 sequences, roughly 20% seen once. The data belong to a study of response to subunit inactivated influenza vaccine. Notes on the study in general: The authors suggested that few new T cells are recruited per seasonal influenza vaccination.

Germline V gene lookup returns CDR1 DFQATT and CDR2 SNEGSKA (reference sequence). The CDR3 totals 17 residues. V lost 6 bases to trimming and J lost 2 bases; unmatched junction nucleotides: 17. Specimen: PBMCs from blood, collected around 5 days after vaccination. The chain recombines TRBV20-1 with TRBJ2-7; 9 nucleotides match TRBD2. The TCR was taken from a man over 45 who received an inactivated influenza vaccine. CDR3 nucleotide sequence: TGCAGTGCCACGGCCTCTAGCGGGGTTTCGTTCGCCTACGAGCAGTACTTC. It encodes CSATASSGVSFAYEQYF.